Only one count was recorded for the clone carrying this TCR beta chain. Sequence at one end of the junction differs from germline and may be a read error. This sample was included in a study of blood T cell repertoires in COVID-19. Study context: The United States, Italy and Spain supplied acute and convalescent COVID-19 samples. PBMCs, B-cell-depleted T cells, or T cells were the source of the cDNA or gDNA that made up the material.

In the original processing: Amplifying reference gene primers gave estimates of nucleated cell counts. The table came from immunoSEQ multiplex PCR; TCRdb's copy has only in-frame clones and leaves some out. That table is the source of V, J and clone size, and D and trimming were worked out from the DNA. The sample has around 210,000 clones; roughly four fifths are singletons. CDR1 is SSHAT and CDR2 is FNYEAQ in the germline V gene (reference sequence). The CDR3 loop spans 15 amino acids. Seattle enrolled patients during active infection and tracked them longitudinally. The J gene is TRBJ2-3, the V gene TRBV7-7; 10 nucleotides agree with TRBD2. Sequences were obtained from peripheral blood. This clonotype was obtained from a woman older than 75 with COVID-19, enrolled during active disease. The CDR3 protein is CASSPGVAGGDTQYF. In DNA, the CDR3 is TGTGCTAGCAGCCCAGGGGTAGCGGGGGGAGATACGCAGTATTTT.